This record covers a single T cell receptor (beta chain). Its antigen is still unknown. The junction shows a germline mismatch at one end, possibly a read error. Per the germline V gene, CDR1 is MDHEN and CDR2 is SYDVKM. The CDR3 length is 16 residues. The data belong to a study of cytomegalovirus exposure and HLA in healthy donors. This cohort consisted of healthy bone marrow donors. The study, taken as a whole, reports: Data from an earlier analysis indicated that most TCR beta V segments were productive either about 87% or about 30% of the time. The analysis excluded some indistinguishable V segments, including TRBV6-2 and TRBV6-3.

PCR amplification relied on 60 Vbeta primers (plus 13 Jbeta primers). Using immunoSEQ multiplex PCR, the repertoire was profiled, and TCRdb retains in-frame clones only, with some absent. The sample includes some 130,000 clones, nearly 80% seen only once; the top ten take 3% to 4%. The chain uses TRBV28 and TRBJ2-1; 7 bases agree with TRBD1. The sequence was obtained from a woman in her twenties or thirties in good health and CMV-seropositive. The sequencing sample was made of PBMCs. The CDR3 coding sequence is TGTGCCAGCAATTTAGGGGACAGCAGGCCCAACAATGAGCAGTTCTTC. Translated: CASNLGDSRPNNEQFF. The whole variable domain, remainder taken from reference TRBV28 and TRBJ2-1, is DVKVTQSSRYLVKRTGEKVFLECVQDMDHENMFWYRQDPGLGLRLIYFSYDVKMKEKGDIPEGYSVSREKKERFSLILESASTNQTSMYLCASNLGDSRPNNEQFFGPGTRLTVL.